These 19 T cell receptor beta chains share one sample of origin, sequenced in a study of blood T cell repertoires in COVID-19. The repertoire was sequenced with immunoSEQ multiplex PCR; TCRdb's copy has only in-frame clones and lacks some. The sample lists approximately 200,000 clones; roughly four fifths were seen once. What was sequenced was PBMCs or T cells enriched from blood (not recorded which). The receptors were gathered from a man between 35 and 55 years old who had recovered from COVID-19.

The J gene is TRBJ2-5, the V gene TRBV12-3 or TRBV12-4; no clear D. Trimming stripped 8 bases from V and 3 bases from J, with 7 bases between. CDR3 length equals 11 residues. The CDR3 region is CASCLEETQYF. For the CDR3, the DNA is TGTGCCAGCTGCCTAGAAGAGACCCAGTACTTC.

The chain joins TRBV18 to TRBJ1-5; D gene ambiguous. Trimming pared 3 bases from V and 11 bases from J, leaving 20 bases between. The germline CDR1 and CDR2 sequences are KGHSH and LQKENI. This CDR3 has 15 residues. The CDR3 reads CASSPPFYRVGAQHF. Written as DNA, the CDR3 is TGTGCCAGCTCACCCCCCTTTTATAGGGTCGGGGCCCAGCATTTT.

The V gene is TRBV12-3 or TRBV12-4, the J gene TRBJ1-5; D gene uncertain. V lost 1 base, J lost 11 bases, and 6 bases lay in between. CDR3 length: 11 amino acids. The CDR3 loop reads CASSLGETQHF. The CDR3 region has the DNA TGTGCCAGCAGTTTAGGGGAGACCCAGCATTTT.

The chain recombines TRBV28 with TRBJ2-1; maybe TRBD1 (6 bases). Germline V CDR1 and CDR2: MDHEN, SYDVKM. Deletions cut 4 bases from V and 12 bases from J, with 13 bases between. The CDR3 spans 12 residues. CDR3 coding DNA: TGTGCCAGCAGTTCACACGGACAGCTGCAGTTCTTC. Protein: CASSSHGQLQFF. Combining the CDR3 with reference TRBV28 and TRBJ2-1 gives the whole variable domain DVKVTQSSRYLVKRTGEKVFLECVQDMDHENMFWYRQDPGLGLRLIYFSYDVKMKEKGDIPEGYSVSREKKERFSLILESASTNQTSMYLCASSSHGQLQFFGPGTRLTVL.

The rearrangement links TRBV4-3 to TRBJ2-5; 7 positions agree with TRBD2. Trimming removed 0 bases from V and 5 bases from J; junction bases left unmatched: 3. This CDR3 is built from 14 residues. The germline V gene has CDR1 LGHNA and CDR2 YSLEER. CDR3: CASSQDREVETQYF. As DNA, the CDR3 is TGCGCCAGCAGCCAAGATCGGGAGGTCGAGACCCAGTACTTC.

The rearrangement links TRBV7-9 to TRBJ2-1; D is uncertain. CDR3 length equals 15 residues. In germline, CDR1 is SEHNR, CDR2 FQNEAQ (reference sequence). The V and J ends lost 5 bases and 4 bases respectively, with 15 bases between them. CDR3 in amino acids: CASSQNTKVYNEQFF. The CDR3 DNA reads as TGTGCCAGCAGCCAAAACACCAAAGTTTACAATGAGCAGTTCTTC. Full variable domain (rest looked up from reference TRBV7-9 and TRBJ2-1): DTGVSQNPRHKITKRGQNVTFRCDPISEHNRLYWYRQTLGQGPEFLTYFQNEAQLEKSRLLSDRFSAERPKGSFSTLEIQRTEQGDSAMYLCASSQNTKVYNEQFFGPGTRLTVL.

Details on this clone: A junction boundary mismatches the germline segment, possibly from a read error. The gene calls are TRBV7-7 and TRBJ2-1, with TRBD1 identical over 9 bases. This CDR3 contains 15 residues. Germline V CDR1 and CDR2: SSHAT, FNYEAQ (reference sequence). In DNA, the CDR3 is TGTGCTAGCAGGGTCCGGGACAGGGAAAACAATGAGCAGTTCTTC. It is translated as CASRVRDRENNEQFF.

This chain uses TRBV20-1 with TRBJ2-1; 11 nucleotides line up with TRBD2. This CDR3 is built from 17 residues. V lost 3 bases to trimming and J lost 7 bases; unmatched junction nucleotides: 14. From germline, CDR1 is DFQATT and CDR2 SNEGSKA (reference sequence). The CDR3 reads CSASPRLAGWGANEQFF. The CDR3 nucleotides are TGCAGTGCTAGTCCGCGACTAGCGGGATGGGGGGCGAATGAGCAGTTCTTC.

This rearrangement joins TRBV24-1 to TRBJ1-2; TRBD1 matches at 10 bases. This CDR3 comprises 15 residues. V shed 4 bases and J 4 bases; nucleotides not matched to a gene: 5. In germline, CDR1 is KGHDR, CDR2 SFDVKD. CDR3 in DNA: TGTGCCACCAGTGACCCGACAGGGGGCATCTATGGCTACACCTTC. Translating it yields CATSDPTGGIYGYTF.

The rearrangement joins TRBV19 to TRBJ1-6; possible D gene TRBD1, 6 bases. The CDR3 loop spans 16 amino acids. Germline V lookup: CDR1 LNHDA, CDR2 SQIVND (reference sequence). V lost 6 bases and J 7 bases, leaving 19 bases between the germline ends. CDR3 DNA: TGTGCCAGTAGCCGGCCCGCCGGACAGCTCAATTCACCCCTCCACTTT. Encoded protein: CASSRPAGQLNSPLHF.

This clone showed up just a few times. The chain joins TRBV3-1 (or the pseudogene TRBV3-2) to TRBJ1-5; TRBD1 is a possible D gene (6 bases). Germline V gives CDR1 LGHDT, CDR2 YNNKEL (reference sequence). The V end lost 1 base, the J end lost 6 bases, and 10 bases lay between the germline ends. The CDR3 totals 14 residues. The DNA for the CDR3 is TGTGCCAGCAGCCAAGCCAGGGGCGGTCAGCCCCAGCATTTT. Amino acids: CASSQARGGQPQHF.

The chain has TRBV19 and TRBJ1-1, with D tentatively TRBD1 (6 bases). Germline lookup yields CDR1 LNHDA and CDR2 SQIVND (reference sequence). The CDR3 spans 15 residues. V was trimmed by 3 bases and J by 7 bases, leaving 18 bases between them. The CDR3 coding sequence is TGTGCCAGTAGTATCCCCGGGGGGGCGCGAATTGAAGCTTTCTTT. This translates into CASSIPGGARIEAFF.

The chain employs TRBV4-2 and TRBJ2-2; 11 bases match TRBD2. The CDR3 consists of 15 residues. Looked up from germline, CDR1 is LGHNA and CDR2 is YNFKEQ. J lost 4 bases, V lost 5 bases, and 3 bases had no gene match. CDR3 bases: TGTGCCAGCAGCTTAGCGGGAGGGAGCACCGGGGAGCTGTTTTTT. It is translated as CASSLAGGSTGELFF.

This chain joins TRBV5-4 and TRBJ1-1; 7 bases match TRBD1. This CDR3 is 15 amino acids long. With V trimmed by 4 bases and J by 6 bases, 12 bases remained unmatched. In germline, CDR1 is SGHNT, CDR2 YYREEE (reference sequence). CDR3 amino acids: CASSRPQGSSSEAFF. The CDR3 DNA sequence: TGTGCCAGCAGCCGTCCACAGGGGAGCAGTTCTGAAGCTTTCTTT.

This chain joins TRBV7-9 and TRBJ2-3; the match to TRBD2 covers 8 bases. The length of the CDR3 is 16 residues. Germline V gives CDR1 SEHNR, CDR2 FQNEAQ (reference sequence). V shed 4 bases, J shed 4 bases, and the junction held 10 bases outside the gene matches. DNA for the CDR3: TGTGCCAGCAGCTCCGGGACGGGGGGGCACGCAGATACGCAGTATTTT. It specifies CASSSGTGGHADTQYF.

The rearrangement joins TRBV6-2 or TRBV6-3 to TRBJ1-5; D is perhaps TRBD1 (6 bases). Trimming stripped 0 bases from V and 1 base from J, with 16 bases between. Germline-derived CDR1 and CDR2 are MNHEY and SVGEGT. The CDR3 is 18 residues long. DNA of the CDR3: TGTGCCAGCAGTTACTCGATTGGGGGCCCCGGGAGCAATCAGCCCCAGCATTTT. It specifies CASSYSIGGPGSNQPQHF.

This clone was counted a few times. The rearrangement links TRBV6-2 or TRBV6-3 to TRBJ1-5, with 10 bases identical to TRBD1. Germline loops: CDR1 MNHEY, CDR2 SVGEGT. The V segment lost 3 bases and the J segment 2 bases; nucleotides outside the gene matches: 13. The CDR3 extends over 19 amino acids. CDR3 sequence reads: CASSYRSGTGARGNQPQHF. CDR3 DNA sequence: TGTGCCAGCAGTTATCGGTCCGGGACAGGGGCCCGAGGCAATCAGCCCCAGCATTTT.

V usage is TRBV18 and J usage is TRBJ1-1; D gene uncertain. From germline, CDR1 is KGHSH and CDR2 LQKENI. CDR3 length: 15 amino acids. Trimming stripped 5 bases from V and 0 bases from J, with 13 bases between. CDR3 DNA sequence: TGTGCCAGCTCAGCGACACAAGAAATGAACACTGAAGCTTTCTTT. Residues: CASSATQEMNTEAFF.

This chain's CDR3 is CASSREETYGYTF. As DNA, the CDR3 is TGTGCCAGCAGCCGGGAGGAGACCTATGGCTACACCTTC. The chain uses TRBV7-2 and TRBJ1-2; the D is unclear. Germline V gene sequence: CDR1 SGHTA, CDR2 FQGNSA. Trimming shortened V by 5 bases and J by 4 bases, and 11 bases separated the two germline ends. This CDR3 is 13 amino acids long.